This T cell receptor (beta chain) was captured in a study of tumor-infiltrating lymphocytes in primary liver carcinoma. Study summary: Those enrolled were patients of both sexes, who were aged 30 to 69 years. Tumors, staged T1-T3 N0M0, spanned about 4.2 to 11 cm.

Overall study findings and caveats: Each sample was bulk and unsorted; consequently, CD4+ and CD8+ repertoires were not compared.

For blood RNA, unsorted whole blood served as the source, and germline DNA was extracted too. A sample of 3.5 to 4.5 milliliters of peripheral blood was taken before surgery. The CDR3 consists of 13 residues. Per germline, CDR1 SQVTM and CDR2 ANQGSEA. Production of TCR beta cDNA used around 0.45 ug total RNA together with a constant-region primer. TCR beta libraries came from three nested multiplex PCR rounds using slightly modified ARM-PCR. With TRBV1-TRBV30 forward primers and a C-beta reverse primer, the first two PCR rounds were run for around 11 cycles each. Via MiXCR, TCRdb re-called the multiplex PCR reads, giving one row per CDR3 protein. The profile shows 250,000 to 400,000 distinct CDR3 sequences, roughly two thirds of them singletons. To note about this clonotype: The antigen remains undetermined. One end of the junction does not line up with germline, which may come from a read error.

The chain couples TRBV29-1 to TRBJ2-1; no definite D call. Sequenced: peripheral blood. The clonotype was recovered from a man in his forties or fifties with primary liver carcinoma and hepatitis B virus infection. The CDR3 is CSAGESTYNEQFF. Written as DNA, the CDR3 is TGCAGCGCCGGAGAGAGCACATACAATGAACAGTTCTTC.